This TCR beta chain was captured in a study of shared clonotypes between healthy human individuals. Study summary: The study used three CD4 naive, three CD4 memory, two CD8 naive and one CD8 memory plate per donor. Regarding the study as a whole: On the whole, naive subsets had larger estimated richness than memory subsets had.

Study processing details: ImmunoSEQ junction-only sequences lacked quality scores, so their filtering differed. Only in-frame clones appear in the TCRdb table, and some are missing; sequencing was by immunoSEQ multiplex PCR. V and J calls and clone size are as listed in that table; D and trimming were resolved from the DNA. The sample lists hundreds of thousands of clones; roughly nine tenths were seen once. Per germline, CDR1 WNHNN and CDR2 SYGVQD (reference sequence). Trimming took off 7 bases at V and 9 bases at J, with 10 bases between the two ends. CDR3 size: 10 residues. Naive CD8 cells comprised CD45RO-negative, CCR7-positively selected cells, excluding terminally differentiated effector memory CD45RA+ cells. A remark on this clone: Its cognate antigen is unknown.

This chain links TRBV10-1 with TRBJ2-7, with D unresolved. This TCR derives from a man in his thirties or forties in good health. Material: naive CD8+ T cells sorted from blood. The CDR3 sequence is CASIWAPQYF. In DNA form, the CDR3 reads TGCGCCAGCATTTGGGCTCCGCAGTACTTC.